The 17 T cell receptor beta chains below were found in one sample sequenced in a study of blood T cell repertoires in COVID-19. The data were produced by immunoSEQ multiplex PCR, yet TCRdb's version contains in-frame clones alone and is incomplete. Found here are about 280,000 clones, around 90% of them singletons; the top ten hold roughly 2.3%. Input material: peripheral blood. The receptor set was obtained from a man in his forties or fifties with acute or convalescent COVID-19.

This sequence joins TRBV6-5 and TRBJ2-5; 11 nucleotides match TRBD2. With 7 bases clipped from V and 5 bases from J, the junction kept 9 bases outside the gene matches. CDR1 is MNHEY, CDR2 SVGAGI, per germline. This CDR3 is 15 amino acids long. The CDR3 bases are TGTGCCAGCACGGGTAGCGGGGGGGCCTGGGAGACCCAGTACTTC. It translates to CASTGSGGAWETQYF.

The chain employs TRBV7-3 and TRBJ2-5; the match to TRBD1 covers 8 bases. Germline CDR1 is SGHTA and CDR2 is FQGTGA. Unmatched junction bases numbered 9, after V lost 5 bases and J lost 10 bases. This CDR3 spans 13 amino acids. CDR3 DNA: TGTGCCAGCAGCACCGGGACAGGTGGGGGCCAGTACTTC. Residues: CASSTGTGGGQYF.

This chain links TRBV3-1 (or the pseudogene TRBV3-2) with TRBJ2-3; D uncertain. CDR3 length equals 12 residues. The germline V and J ends were trimmed by 6 bases and 3 bases, with 7 bases remaining between them. CDR1 and CDR2 from the germline V gene are LGHDT and YNNKEL (reference sequence). CDR3 bases: TGTGCCAGCAGGTCCGGGACAGATACGCAGTATTTT. Translating it yields CASRSGTDTQYF.

The V and J genes are TRBV24-1 and TRBJ1-6; the match to TRBD1 covers 7 bases. Germline-derived CDR1 and CDR2 are KGHDR and SFDVKD. With V trimmed by 10 bases and J by 7 bases, 12 bases remained unmatched. The CDR3 is made up of 15 amino acids. CDR3: CATPPGQSINSPLHF. In nucleotides, the CDR3 is TGTGCCACACCCCCGGGACAGTCTATAAATTCACCCCTCCACTTT.

The rearrangement uses TRBV7-6 and TRBJ2-1; 8 bases agree with TRBD2. The germline V gene has CDR1 SGHVS and CDR2 FNYEAQ. CDR3 size: 15 residues. J was trimmed by 10 bases and V by 1 base; bases with no gene match: 9. In DNA, the CDR3 is TGTGCCAGCAGCTTAGGAGCGGGGGCCTCCGCCGAGCAGTTCTTC. Residues: CASSLGAGASAEQFF.

This clone occurred once. The chain is built from TRBV7-9 and TRBJ2-4; a weak D match, TRBD1 (6 bases). The CDR3 is 14 amino acids. CDR1 and CDR2 from the germline V gene are SEHNR and FQNEAQ (reference sequence). Trimming removed 4 bases at V and 1 base at J, with 8 bases between. The CDR3 DNA follows: TGTGCCAGCAGCTATCAGGGGGCCAAAAACATTCAGTACTTC. Translated: CASSYQGAKNIQYF.

The chain recombines TRBV5-1 with TRBJ2-1; 9 nucleotides agree with TRBD1. This CDR3 comprises 16 residues. Trimming removed 4 bases from V and 7 bases from J; junction bases left unmatched: 12. Germline V lookup: CDR1 SGHRS, CDR2 YFSETQ. The CDR3 here is CASSLRPGQGRNEQFF. The CDR3 DNA reads as TGCGCCAGCAGCCTAAGACCGGGACAGGGTCGGAATGAGCAGTTCTTC.

The V gene is TRBV28, the J gene TRBJ1-5; D is ambiguous. CDR3 size: 12 residues. V was shortened by 11 bases and J by 11 bases, with 19 bases between the two germline ends. Germline assignment: CDR1 MDHEN and CDR2 SYDVKM. The CDR3 spells CAVTSAPASQHF. For the CDR3, the DNA is TGTGCCGTGACATCAGCCCCAGCATCCCAGCATTTT.

The J gene is TRBJ1-6, the V gene TRBV5-4; 11 nucleotides match TRBD1. Germline loops: CDR1 SGHNT, CDR2 YYREEE (reference sequence). The CDR3 is 15 amino acids. After removal of 5 bases from V and 9 bases from J, the junction contained 7 bases not matched to a gene. The CDR3 DNA is TGTGCCAGCAGGCCCTCCGGGACAGGGGGTTCACCCCTCCACTTT. Translation gives CASRPSGTGGSPLHF.

This clone appeared a single time. This chain links TRBV7-5 with TRBJ1-1. TRBV7-5 is annotated as a pseudogene. The CDR3 has 17 residues. CDR3 region: CARNPNLKRSRYTEAFF. The CDR3, as DNA: TGTGCCAGAAACCCTAACCTTAAACGCTCAAGATACACTGAAGCTTTCTTT.

This chain connects TRBV6-6 to TRBJ1-3; 12 nucleotides match TRBD1. CDR1 is MNHNY and CDR2 is SVGAGI in the germline V gene (reference sequence). This CDR3 contains 18 residues. V lost 5 bases and J lost 1; bases outside the gene matches: 9. Here the CDR3 DNA reads TGTGCCAGCAGTCCCACGGGACAGGGGGCATGGTCTGGAAACACCATATATTTT. Translating gives CASSPTGQGAWSGNTIYF.

The chain uses TRBV5-1 and TRBJ2-3, with D possibly TRBD1 on 6 matching bases. V shed 4 bases and J shed 2 bases, with 11 bases lying between them. The CDR3 sequence is 14 residues long. The germline V gene encodes CDR1 SGHRS and CDR2 YFSETQ. The CDR3 spells CASSGQGTTDTQYF. The CDR3 bases are TGCGCCAGCAGCGGGCAGGGGACCACAGATACGCAGTATTTT.

This clone was found once. The chain couples TRBV5-1 to TRBJ1-2, with D possibly being TRBD1 (6 bases). V gave up 0 bases and J gave up 6 bases, with 12 bases separating them. CDR3 length: 14 residues. Germline values: CDR1 SGHRS, CDR2 YFSETQ. The CDR3 protein is CASSLGGTSNGYTF. CDR3 bases: TGCGCCAGCAGCTTGGGGGGGACATCAAATGGCTACACCTTC. The whole variable domain, remainder taken from reference TRBV5-1 and TRBJ1-2, is KAGVTQTPRYLIKTRGQQVTLSCSPISGHRSVSWYQQTPGQGLQFLFEYFSETQRNKGNFPGRFSGRQFSNSRSEMNVSTLELGDSALYLCASSLGGTSNGYTFGSGTRLTVV.

V is TRBV24-1 and J is TRBJ2-5, with D tentatively TRBD1 (8 bases). The CDR3 sequence is 16 residues long. Trimming left V 3 bases short and J 3 bases short, with 16 bases between. Germline V gene data show CDR1 as KGHDR and CDR2 as SFDVKD. Here the CDR3 DNA reads TGTGCCACCAGTGATGAGAACAGGGGGGGGAAAGAGACCCAGTACTTC. Residues: CATSDENRGGKETQYF.

The chain couples TRBV3-1 (or the pseudogene TRBV3-2) to TRBJ1-2, with D possibly being TRBD1 (6 bases). V was shortened by 0 bases and J by 1 base, with 18 bases between the two germline ends. Germline values: CDR1 LGHDT, CDR2 YNNKEL (reference sequence). The CDR3 has 18 residues. The CDR3 DNA reads TGTGCCAGCAGCCAAGATCTGGGGGCGACGCTGATTAACTATGGCTACACCTTC. Protein: CASSQDLGATLINYGYTF.

The chain links TRBV23-1 to TRBJ1-1; D might be TRBD1 (5 bases). TRBV23-1 is marked as an open reading frame, function uncertain. V lost 1 base and J lost 7, with 19 bases in between. The CDR3 runs 16 residues. The CDR3 region has the DNA TGCGCCAGCAGTCAATTCCCTTACCGGACATCAGGTGAAGCTTTCTTT. Its protein is CASSQFPYRTSGEAFF.

The chain couples TRBV4-1 to TRBJ2-1; 7 bases are a match to TRBD1. Germline trimming cut 4 bases from V and 2 bases from J; bases unmatched to any gene: 5. The CDR3 covers 15 residues. Germline CDR1 is MGHRA and CDR2 is YSYEKL. Here the CDR3 DNA reads TGCGCCAGCAGCCCATCGGGACAGCCCTACAATGAGCAGTTCTTC. This translates into CASSPSGQPYNEQFF.